The T cell receptor beta chain described here comes from a study of CD8 T cells in ankylosing spondylitis. With molecular barcodes, quantitative 5'-RACE was used to make the TCR beta libraries. One entry per CDR3 protein results from TCRdb running MiXCR on the 5' RACE reads. The sample shows approximately 140,000 distinct CDR3 sequences, about 42% of them seen only once. This clonotype has more than one count but fewer than ten. No antigen is known for it. Study-wide points: A number of the motif variants had already been described in reactive arthritis synovial fluid and blood.

V was cut by 0 bases and J by 2 bases, with 16 bases left in between. CDR1 is MGHRA, CDR2 YSYEKL, per germline. The CDR3 runs 17 residues. V gene TRBV4-1 combines with J gene TRBJ1-2; D may be TRBD1 (5 bases). The sequenced material came from synovial fluid, either unsorted or a sorted T cell fraction (not recorded which). The source of this sequence is a male donor with ankylosing spondylitis. CDR3 bases: TGCGCCAGCAGCCAAGATCACTTAGGGTCAGGGAACTATGGCTACACCTTC. Protein sequence: CASSQDHLGSGNYGYTF.